This T cell receptor (beta chain) was identified in a study of T cells after yellow fever vaccination. Study conclusions and caveats: When the response was secondary, it was weaker but reached its peak faster, day 5 versus 15. Among primary-vaccination clones, most reappeared after the booster, at 95% to 96% for CD4 and about 90% for CD8.

A single record per CDR3 protein comes from TCRdb applying MiXCR to the 5' RACE reads. The sample shows 350,000 to 450,000 distinct CDR3 sequences, about 19% of them seen only once. Of note for this clonotype: Its antigen is unknown.

The J segment lost 6 bases and the V segment lost 1 base, leaving 14 bases of the junction unmatched. The CDR3 consists of 17 residues. CDR1 SGDLS and CDR2 YYNGEE come from the germline V gene. The source material was PBMCs, sampled before the yellow fever booster vaccination. V gene TRBV9 combines with J gene TRBJ2-3; 7 positions match TRBD1. The clonotype comes from a man younger than 30 who received the YFV17D yellow fever vaccine. CDR3 protein: CASSVPKDRAELDTQYF. CDR3 bases: TGTGCCAGCAGCGTACCTAAAGACAGGGCCGAGTTGGATACGCAGTATTTT.